The 29 T cell receptor beta chains listed next were all sequenced from one sample in a study of cytomegalovirus exposure and HLA in healthy donors. 60 Vbeta and 13 Jbeta primers were used in PCR. Some clones are missing from TCRdb's copy, which holds only in-frame ones; the method was immunoSEQ multiplex PCR. In the table there are 90,000 to 110,000 clones, roughly 67% of which are singletons. The specimen was PBMCs. The origin of the receptors is a man aged 35 to 55 in good health and CMV-seronegative.

The chain employs TRBV11-3 and TRBJ2-5; D perhaps matches TRBD2 (5 bases). Germline V lookup: CDR1 SGHNT, CDR2 YENEEA. Deletions cut 5 bases from V and 5 bases from J, with 15 bases between. The CDR3 length is 14 residues. Here the CDR3 DNA reads TGTGCCAGCAGCCCCGGGGATGGTAAGGAGACCCAGTACTTC. Translated, it gives CASSPGDGKETQYF.

The rearrangement uses TRBV7-9 and TRBJ2-7; 10 bases match TRBD1. V dropped 5 bases and J dropped 1; count of bases not matched to a gene: 5. This CDR3 comprises 15 residues. Germline V CDR1 and CDR2: SEHNR, FQNEAQ (reference sequence). The DNA for the CDR3 is TGTGCCAGCAGCCAAGGGGGACAGGGGTCCTACGAGCAGTACTTC. Its translation: CASSQGGQGSYEQYF.

The chain carries TRBV5-6 and TRBJ2-7, with 8 bases identical to TRBD1. Trimming at V came to 5 bases and at J to 0 bases, leaving 10 bases not matched to a gene. CDR3 length equals 16 residues. From germline, CDR1 is SGHDT and CDR2 YYEEEE. The chain's CDR3 is CASRAPGQAFSYEQYF. CDR3 DNA sequence: TGTGCCAGCAGGGCTCCGGGACAGGCTTTCTCCTACGAGCAGTACTTC. Supplemented by reference TRBV5-6 and TRBJ2-7, the full variable domain reads DAGVTQSPTHLIKTRGQQVTLRCSPKSGHDTVSWYQQALGQGPQFIFQYYEEEERQRGNFPDRFSGHQFPNYSSELNVNALLLGDSALYLCASRAPGQAFSYEQYFGPGTRLTVT.

The chain is built from TRBV19 and TRBJ2-3; D is possibly TRBD1 (6 bases). Germline V gene data show CDR1 as LNHDA and CDR2 as SQIVND (reference sequence). V gave up 3 bases and J gave up 6 bases, with 13 bases separating them. There are 14 residues in the CDR3. In DNA form, the CDR3 reads TGTGCCAGTAGTATTACCGTTAGGGGGGATACGCAGTATTTT. Amino acids: CASSITVRGDTQYF.

This clone turned up a few times. V and J are TRBV19 and TRBJ2-3; TRBD2 matches at 8 bases. CDR1 LNHDA and CDR2 SQIVND come from the germline V gene (reference sequence). This CDR3 region has 15 residues. The trim removed 6 bases at V and 1 base at J, leaving 6 bases unmatched. The CDR3 reads CASSRTSPGTDTQYF. The CDR3 DNA sequence: TGTGCCAGTAGCCGGACTAGCCCAGGCACAGATACGCAGTATTTT.

This chain links TRBV29-1 with TRBJ1-2; 7 bases line up with TRBD1. With V trimmed by 3 bases and J by 8 bases, 15 bases remained unmatched. CDR1 and CDR2 from the germline V gene are SQVTM and ANQGSEA. This CDR3 has 15 amino acids. The CDR3 DNA sequence: TGCAGCGTTGAGGATGGAGACAGGGTTTCTGGGGGCTACACCTTC. The encoded protein is CSVEDGDRVSGGYTF.

J is TRBJ2-3 and V is TRBV12-1; TRBD2, the D gene given by the table, was not confirmed from the DNA. TRBV12-1 is flagged as a pseudogene. CDR3 length: 18 residues. This CDR3 reads CASSFRPAGWSPTDTQYF. The DNA for the CDR3 is TGTGCCAGCAGCTTTCGCCCGGCGGGGTGGTCTCCCACAGATACGCAGTATTTT.

This sequence joins TRBV5-6 and TRBJ1-4; maybe TRBD1 (6 bases). The CDR3 sequence is 13 residues long. The V gene lost 7 bases and the J gene lost 7 bases, with 14 bases spanning the gap. Per germline, CDR1 SGHDT and CDR2 YYEEEE. The CDR3 spells CASGYWTAEKLFF. The CDR3 nucleotides are TGTGCCAGCGGTTATTGGACAGCTGAAAAACTGTTTTTT.

This clone occurred a few times. The chain is built from TRBV6-5 and TRBJ1-5; tentative D call: TRBD1 (5 bases). The germline CDR1 and CDR2 sequences are MNHEY and SVGAGI. The length of the CDR3 is 14 residues. Trimming shortened V by 6 bases and J by 4 bases, and 13 bases separated the two germline ends. CDR3 amino acids: CASRRGRENQPQHF. CDR3 DNA sequence: TGTGCCAGCAGGCGGGGCAGGGAAAATCAGCCCCAGCATTTT.

The gene calls are TRBV19 and TRBJ2-7; TRBD1 might be the D (6 bases). V was clipped by 7 bases and J by 5 bases, with 15 bases between them. Germline V CDR1 and CDR2: LNHDA, SQIVND (reference sequence). The CDR3 consists of 13 residues. The CDR3: CASKASGQDEQYF. The CDR3 DNA reads TGTGCCAGTAAGGCATCGGGACAAGACGAGCAGTACTTC. The full variable domain, with the rest looked up from reference TRBV19 and TRBJ2-7, is DGGITQSPKYLFRKEGQNVTLSCEQNLNHDAMYWYRQDPGQGLRLIYYSQIVNDFQKGDIAEGYSVSREKKESFPLTVTSAQKNPTAFYLCASKASGQDEQYFGPGTRLTVT.

Worth noting for this clone: A junction end diverges from the germline sequence, so it may reflect a read error. This rearrangement joins TRBV2 to TRBJ2-7; D gene unclear. Germline loops: CDR1 SNHLY, CDR2 FYNNEI. The CDR3 covers 13 residues. For the CDR3, the DNA is TGTGCCAGCAGTGAAGAATCTAGTTCTGCCGTCTTTTTC. As protein: CASSEESSSAVFF. Full variable domain (remainder filled in from reference TRBV2 and TRBJ2-7): EPEVTQTPSHQVTQMGQEVILRCVPISNHLYFYWYRQILGQKVEFLVSFYNNEISEKSEIFDDQFSVERPDGSNFTLKIRSTKLEDSAMYFCASSEESSSAVFFGPGTRLTVT.

This clone was seen a single time. The gene calls are TRBV25-1 and TRBJ2-1; 7 positions match TRBD1. The CDR3 loop spans 14 amino acids. The J segment lost 4 bases and the V segment lost 7 bases, leaving 7 bases of the junction unmatched. Germline CDR1 reads MGHDK; CDR2 reads SYGVNS. CDR3 amino acids: CASMGDRVYNEQFF. DNA for the CDR3: TGTGCCAGCATGGGTGACAGGGTATACAATGAGCAGTTCTTC.

The chain employs TRBV18 and TRBJ2-7; D might be TRBD1 (5 bases). Germline V CDR1 and CDR2: KGHSH, LQKENI. V dropped 4 bases and J dropped 1 base, with 8 bases sitting between them. This CDR3 has 13 residues. CDR3 nucleotides: TGTGCCAGCTCACTCCGACAGTCCTACGAGCAGTACTTC. Translated: CASSLRQSYEQYF.

The rearrangement uses TRBV4-3 and TRBJ2-7; TRBD1 is a possible D gene (6 bases). The CDR3 contains 14 residues. Trimming left V 2 bases short and J 3 bases short, with 11 bases between. The V gene's germline CDR1 is LGHNA and CDR2 YSLEER. CDR3 region: CASSQLDRDYEQYF. As DNA, the CDR3 is TGCGCCAGCAGCCAACTGGACAGAGACTACGAGCAGTACTTC.

This sequence joins TRBV11-2 and TRBJ2-7, with D perhaps matching TRBD1 (6 bases). The CDR3 extends over 13 amino acids. Germline-derived CDR1 and CDR2 are SGHAT and FQNNGV. Deletions cut 2 bases from V and 6 bases from J, with 11 bases between. The DNA for the CDR3 is TGTGCCAGCAGCTTATTTCAAGGGGGCGAGCAGTACTTC. Amino acids: CASSLFQGGEQYF.

This clone was observed a few times. This chain joins TRBV7-9 and TRBJ2-7; 9 nucleotides line up with TRBD1. The trim removed 5 bases at V and 6 bases at J, leaving 2 bases unmatched. Germline V CDR1 and CDR2: SEHNR, FQNEAQ (reference sequence). The CDR3 length is 12 residues. The CDR3: CASSLTGGEQYF. The CDR3 DNA follows: TGTGCCAGCAGCCTGACAGGGGGCGAGCAGTACTTC.

This sequence joins TRBV2 and TRBJ1-2; 8 bases align to TRBD1. This CDR3 contains 15 residues. V lost 6 bases to trimming and J lost 4 bases; unmatched junction nucleotides: 10. Per the germline V gene, CDR1 is SNHLY and CDR2 is FYNNEI. The CDR3 is CASSESGGPSYGYTF. CDR3 DNA: TGTGCCAGCAGCGAGTCAGGGGGCCCTAGCTATGGCTACACCTTC. Combining the CDR3 with reference TRBV2 and TRBJ1-2 gives the whole variable domain EPEVTQTPSHQVTQMGQEVILRCVPISNHLYFYWYRQILGQKVEFLVSFYNNEISEKSEIFDDQFSVERPDGSNFTLKIRSTKLEDSAMYFCASSESGGPSYGYTFGSGTRLTVV.

The chain links TRBV15 to TRBJ2-7; 8 bases agree with TRBD1. Per germline, CDR1 LNHNV and CDR2 YYDKDF (reference sequence). The CDR3 is 14 amino acids. J gave up 4 bases and V 4 bases, and 6 bases lay outside the gene matches. Written as DNA, the CDR3 is TGTGCCACCAGCATTTCCAGACAGGGGTACGAGCAGTACTTC. It yields the protein CATSISRQGYEQYF.

The table lists this clone with a count of one. The chain's CDR3 is CASSLQGGAYEQYF. In DNA, the CDR3 is TGTGCCAGCAGCTTACAAGGGGGCGCCTACGAGCAGTACTTC. The genes are TRBV7-3 and TRBJ2-7; TRBD1 aligns across 7 bases. Germline trimming cut 2 bases from V and 2 bases from J; bases unmatched to any gene: 3. Germline CDR1 reads SGHTA; CDR2 reads FQGTGA. The CDR3 is 14 residues long.

The rearrangement uses TRBV5-6 and TRBJ2-5, with D maybe TRBD2 (6 bases). Per the germline V gene, CDR1 is SGHDT and CDR2 is YYEEEE. This CDR3 has 16 residues. The V end lost 3 bases, the J end lost 11 bases, and 26 bases lay between the germline ends. CDR3 bases: TGTGCCAGCAGCTCCCCGGGCGGGGCCCTCTACACCCAGCAGTACTTC. Protein: CASSSPGGALYTQQYF.

This clone was detected ten times or more. The chain employs TRBV5-1 and TRBJ1-6, with 7 positions matching TRBD1. Germline V gene lookup returns CDR1 SGHRS and CDR2 YFSETQ. The CDR3 loop spans 14 amino acids. After removal of 4 bases from V and 10 bases from J, the junction contained 8 bases not matched to a gene. The CDR3 sequence: CASSNGTAYSPLHF. In nucleotides, the CDR3 is TGCGCCAGCAGCAACGGGACAGCTTACTCACCCCTCCACTTT.

This chain uses TRBV5-6 with TRBJ1-6; D is uncertain. This CDR3 contains 14 residues. Germline V gives CDR1 SGHDT, CDR2 YYEEEE. The ends were cut back, 0 bases at V and 10 bases at J, with 11 bases in the middle. CDR3 nucleotide sequence: TGTGCCAGCAGCTTGGCCGTTACGGGATCACCCCTCCACTTT. The encoded protein is CASSLAVTGSPLHF.

This clone was seen once. CDR3: CASFRELSGYTF. Here the CDR3 DNA reads TGTGCCAGTTTCAGGGAATTGAGCGGCTACACCTTC. The chain employs TRBV19 and TRBJ1-2; tentative D call: TRBD1 (5 bases). Deletions cut 8 bases from V and 8 bases from J, with 15 bases between. CDR1 is LNHDA and CDR2 is SQIVND in the germline V gene (reference sequence). The CDR3 covers 12 residues. The full variable domain, completed using reference TRBV19 and TRBJ1-2, is DGGITQSPKYLFRKEGQNVTLSCEQNLNHDAMYWYRQDPGQGLRLIYYSQIVNDFQKGDIAEGYSVSREKKESFPLTVTSAQKNPTAFYLCASFRELSGYTFGSGTRLTVV.

The chain joins TRBV7-9 to TRBJ1-1, with 7 bases matching TRBD1. The V and J ends lost 3 bases and 4 bases, in that order; junction bases with no gene match: 11. The CDR3 is 16 amino acids. CDR1 SEHNR and CDR2 FQNEAQ come from the germline V gene (reference sequence). This chain's CDR3 is CASSFGTALSSTEAFF. As DNA, the CDR3 is TGTGCCAGCAGCTTCGGGACAGCCCTCTCGAGCACTGAAGCTTTCTTT.

V and J are TRBV27 and TRBJ2-2; D unclear. Germline V CDR1 and CDR2: MNHEY, SMNVEV (reference sequence). The CDR3 runs 13 residues. V lost 2 bases and J lost 7, with 8 bases in between. CDR3 coding DNA: TGTGCCAGCAGTTTACCAACACGCGGGGAGCTGTTTTTT. Translated: CASSLPTRGELFF.

The CDR3 DNA reads as TGTGCCAGCAGCCCCATACTCACAGATACGCAGTATTTT. Translation gives CASSPILTDTQYF. The chain couples TRBV5-5 to TRBJ2-3, with D hard to call. Trimming left V 4 bases short and J 2 bases short, with 8 bases between. This CDR3 is 13 amino acids long. Germline lookup yields CDR1 SGHKS and CDR2 YYEKEE (reference sequence).

This clone was detected a few times. The V gene is TRBV4-1, the J gene TRBJ2-5; TRBD2 matches 9 bases. Germline V lookup: CDR1 MGHRA, CDR2 YSYEKL. The length of the CDR3 is 15 residues. The V segment lost 4 bases and the J segment 5 bases; nucleotides outside the gene matches: 8. The CDR3 nucleotides read TGCGCCAGCAGCCTGGGCGGGGGGGCGGGGGAGACCCAGTACTTC. Translating gives CASSLGGGAGETQYF.

The chain employs TRBV7-8 and TRBJ2-7; D may be TRBD1 (6 bases). The CDR3 loop spans 15 amino acids. CDR1 and CDR2 (germline): SGHVS, FQNEAQ. Trimming removed 1 base at V and 0 bases at J, with 10 bases between. The chain's CDR3 is CASSLGQGSSYEQYF. In DNA, the CDR3 is TGTGCCAGCAGCTTAGGTCAGGGGAGCTCCTACGAGCAGTACTTC.

This clone was counted a few times. This chain connects TRBV4-3 to TRBJ1-1; TRBD1 aligns across 7 bases. After removal of 4 bases from V and 5 bases from J, the junction contained 7 bases not matched to a gene. Germline-derived CDR1 and CDR2 are LGHNA and YSLEER. This CDR3 has 14 residues. CDR3 sequence (DNA): TGCGCCAGCAGCCGACAGGGTTGGGGAACTGAAGCTTTCTTT. Translating it yields CASSRQGWGTEAFF.